This TCR beta chain stems from a study of T cell repertoires in cytomegalovirus infection. Study details: An indication of both CMV infection and matching HLA type came from public TCR beta signatures.

From the reads, TCRdb called clonotypes with MiXCR, one entry per CDR3 protein. The profile shows around 530,000 distinct CDR3 sequences, 26% of them singletons. General study points: CMV-specific TCR beta clonotypes restricted by HLA-C dominated the ex vivo response. Identification of carriers of CMV plus the relevant HLA was achieved through cumulative public TCR beta family frequency.

In its sample, this clonotype was seen many times. No antigen is known for it. CDR1 and CDR2 (germline): SGHVS, FNYEAQ. The CDR3 runs 14 residues. V was clipped by 5 bases and J by 6 bases; unmatched bases: 7. Sequenced sample: PBMCs. The clonotype was recovered from a human donor in good health (CMV status not recorded). Some clones in this sample may be carry-over from other donors' samples. The V and J genes are TRBV7-6 and TRBJ2-7; TRBD1 agrees at 10 bases. CDR3 in amino acids: CASSLQTGGAEQYF. CDR3 bases: TGTGCCAGCAGCCTACAGACAGGGGGCGCCGAGCAGTACTTC.